This entry features one T cell receptor (beta chain) sequence. This record comes from a study of blood T cell repertoires in COVID-19. The CDR3 spans 15 residues. Deletions cut 0 bases from V and 4 bases from J, with 10 bases between. From germline, CDR1 is SGHTA and CDR2 FQGNSA. TCRdb keeps only in-frame clones here, not all; method: immunoSEQ multiplex PCR. The sample holds a few hundred thousand clones, over 85% seen once. The sequencing sample was made of PBMCs or T cells enriched from blood (not recorded which). The clonotype originates from a woman aged 45-65 years who had been exposed to COVID-19. V is TRBV7-2 and J is TRBJ1-5; no reliable D call. The CDR3 sequence is CASSLAPTENQPQHF. The CDR3 DNA follows: TGTGCCAGCAGCTTAGCACCGACTGAAAATCAGCCCCAGCATTTT.